The T cell receptor beta chain under discussion was sequenced for a study of CD8 T cells in ankylosing spondylitis. Study-wide results and limits: In reactive arthritis synovial fluid and blood, some motif variants had been reported before. As reported, disease-linked clones showed significant enrichment in matched ankylosing spondylitis synovial fluid. Roughly eight highly homologous variants made up a TCR beta motif that seemed to typify ankylosing spondylitis blood. CD8+ disease-linked clones were present at relatively low frequencies in blood.

This clonotype was seen ten or more times. The antigen remains unidentified. V lost 6 bases to trimming and J lost 0 bases, with 20 bases between them. The length of the CDR3 is 17 residues. Quantitative 5'-RACE with molecular barcodes produced the TCR beta libraries. One entry per CDR3 protein, called by TCRdb with MiXCR from the 5' RACE reads. The sample gives around 430,000 distinct CDR3 sequences, about 15% of which show up once; approximately 1% is in the top ten. Sequenced sample: blood, either unsorted or a sorted T cell fraction (not recorded which). This TCR was sampled from a male donor with ankylosing spondylitis. This sequence joins TRBV12-3 or TRBV12-4 and TRBJ1-2; a weak D match, TRBD1 (5 bases). In DNA form, the CDR3 reads TGTGCCAGCAGCCTATTAGGGGTGGCGCCAACTAACTATGGCTACACCTTC. It encodes CASSLLGVAPTNYGYTF.